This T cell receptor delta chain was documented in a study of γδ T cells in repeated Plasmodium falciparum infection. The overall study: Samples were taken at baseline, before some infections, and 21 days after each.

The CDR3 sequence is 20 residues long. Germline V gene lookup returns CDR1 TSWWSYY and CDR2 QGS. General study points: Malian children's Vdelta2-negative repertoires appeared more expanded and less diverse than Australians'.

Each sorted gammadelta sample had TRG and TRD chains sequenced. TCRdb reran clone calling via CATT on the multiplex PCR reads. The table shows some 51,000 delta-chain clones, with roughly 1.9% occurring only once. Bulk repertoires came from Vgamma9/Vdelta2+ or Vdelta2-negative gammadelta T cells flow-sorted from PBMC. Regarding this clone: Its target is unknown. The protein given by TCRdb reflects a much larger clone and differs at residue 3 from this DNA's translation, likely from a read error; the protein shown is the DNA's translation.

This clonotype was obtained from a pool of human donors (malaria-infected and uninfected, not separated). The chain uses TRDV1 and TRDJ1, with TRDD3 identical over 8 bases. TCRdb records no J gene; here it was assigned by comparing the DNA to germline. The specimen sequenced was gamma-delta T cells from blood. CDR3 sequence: CAHGEVYPRRMGDWTDKLIF. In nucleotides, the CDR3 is TGTGCTCATGGGGAAGTGTATCCCAGGAGGATGGGGGATTGGACCGATAAACTCATCTTT.